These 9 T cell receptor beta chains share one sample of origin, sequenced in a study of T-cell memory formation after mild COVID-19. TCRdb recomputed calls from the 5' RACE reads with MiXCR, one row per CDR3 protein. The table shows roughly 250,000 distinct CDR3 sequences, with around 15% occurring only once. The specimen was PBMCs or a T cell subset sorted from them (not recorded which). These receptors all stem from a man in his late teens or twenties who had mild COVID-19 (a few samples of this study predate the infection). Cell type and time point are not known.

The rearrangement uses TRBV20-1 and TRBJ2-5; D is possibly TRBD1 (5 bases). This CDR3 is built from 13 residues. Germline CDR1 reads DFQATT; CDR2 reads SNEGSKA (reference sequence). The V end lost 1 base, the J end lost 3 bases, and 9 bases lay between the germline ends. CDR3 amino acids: CSARGPGKETQYF. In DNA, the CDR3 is TGCAGTGCTAGAGGACCAGGGAAAGAGACCCAGTACTTC.

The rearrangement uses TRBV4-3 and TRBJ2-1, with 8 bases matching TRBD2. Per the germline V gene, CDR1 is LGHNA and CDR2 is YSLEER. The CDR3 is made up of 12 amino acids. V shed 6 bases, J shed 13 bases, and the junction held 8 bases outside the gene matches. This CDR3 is CASSLVGGEQFF. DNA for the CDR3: TGCGCCAGCAGTCTGGTCGGGGGGGAACAGTTCTTC.

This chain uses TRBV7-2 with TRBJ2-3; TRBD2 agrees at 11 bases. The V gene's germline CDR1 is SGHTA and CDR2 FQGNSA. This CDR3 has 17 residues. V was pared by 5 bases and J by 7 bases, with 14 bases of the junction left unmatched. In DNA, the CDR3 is TGTGCCAGCAGCCCCCGAGCGGGACTAGCGGTGCCACATACGCAGTATTTT. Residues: CASSPRAGLAVPHTQYF.

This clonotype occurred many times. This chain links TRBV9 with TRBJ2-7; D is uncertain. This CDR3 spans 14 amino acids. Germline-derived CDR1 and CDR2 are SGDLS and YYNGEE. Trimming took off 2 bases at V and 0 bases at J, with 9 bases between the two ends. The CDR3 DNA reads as TGTGCCAGCAGCGTTTATCCGGACTCCTACGAGCAGTACTTC. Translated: CASSVYPDSYEQYF.

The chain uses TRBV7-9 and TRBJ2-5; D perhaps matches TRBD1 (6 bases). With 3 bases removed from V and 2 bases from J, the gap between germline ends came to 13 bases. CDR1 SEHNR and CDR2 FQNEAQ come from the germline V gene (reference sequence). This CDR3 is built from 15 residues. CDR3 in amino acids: CASSLNGQKQETQYF. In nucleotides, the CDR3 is TGTGCCAGCAGCTTGAACGGACAGAAGCAAGAGACCCAGTACTTC.

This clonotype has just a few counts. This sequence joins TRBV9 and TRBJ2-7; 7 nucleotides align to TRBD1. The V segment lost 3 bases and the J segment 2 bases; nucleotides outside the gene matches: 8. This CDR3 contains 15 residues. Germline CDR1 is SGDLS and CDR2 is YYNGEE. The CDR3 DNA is TGTGCCAGCAGCGCCGGGGCGACAGGGCCCTACGAGCAGTACTTC. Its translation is CASSAGATGPYEQYF.

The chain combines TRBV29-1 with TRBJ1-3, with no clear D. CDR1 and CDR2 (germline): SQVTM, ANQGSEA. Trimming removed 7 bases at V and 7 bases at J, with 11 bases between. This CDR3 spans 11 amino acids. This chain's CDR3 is CSADIGNTIYF. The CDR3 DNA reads TGCAGCGCCGACATTGGGAACACCATATATTTT.

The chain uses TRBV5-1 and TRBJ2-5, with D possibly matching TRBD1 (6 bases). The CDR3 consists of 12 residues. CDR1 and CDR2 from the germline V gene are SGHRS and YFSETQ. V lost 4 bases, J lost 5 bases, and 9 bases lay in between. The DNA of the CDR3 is TGCGCCAGCAGCCGTAGGGGGGAGACCCAGTACTTC. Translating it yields CASSRRGETQYF. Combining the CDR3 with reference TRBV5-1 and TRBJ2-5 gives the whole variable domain KAGVTQTPRYLIKTRGQQVTLSCSPISGHRSVSWYQQTPGQGLQFLFEYFSETQRNKGNFPGRFSGRQFSNSRSEMNVSTLELGDSALYLCASSRRGETQYFGPGTRLLVL.

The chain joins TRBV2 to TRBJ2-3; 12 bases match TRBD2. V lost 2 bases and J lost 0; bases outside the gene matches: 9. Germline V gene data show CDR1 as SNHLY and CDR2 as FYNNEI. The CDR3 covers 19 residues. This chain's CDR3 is CASSERAGLAGKSTDTQYF. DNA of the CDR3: TGTGCCAGCAGTGAAAGGGCTGGACTAGCGGGGAAAAGCACAGATACGCAGTATTTT. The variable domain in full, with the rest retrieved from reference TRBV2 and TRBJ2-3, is EPEVTQTPSHQVTQMGQEVILRCVPISNHLYFYWYRQILGQKVEFLVSFYNNEISEKSEIFDDQFSVERPDGSNFTLKIRSTKLEDSAMYFCASSERAGLAGKSTDTQYFGPGTRLTVL.